This T cell receptor beta chain appears in the sequencing data of a study of blood T cell repertoires in COVID-19. Study processing details: Estimation of nucleated cell counts was performed using reference gene primer amplification. Some clones are missing from TCRdb's copy, which holds only in-frame ones; the method was immunoSEQ multiplex PCR. That table furnishes V, J and clone size, whereas the DNA furnished D and trimming. The sample contains 110,000 to 150,000 clones, around 83% of which appear only once. V was clipped by 3 bases and J by 2 bases, with 10 bases between them. The CDR3 covers 14 residues. Germline values: CDR1 LGHDT, CDR2 YNNKEL (reference sequence).

The TCR sequence derives from a woman of 80 years or more with acute or convalescent COVID-19. Sequencing was carried out using peripheral blood. This chain connects TRBV3-1 (or the pseudogene TRBV3-2) to TRBJ1-1; no reliable D call. CDR3 sequence: CASSQELTNTEAFF. CDR3 DNA: TGTGCCAGCAGCCAGGAACTGACTAACACTGAAGCTTTCTTT.